Each of the 16 T cell receptor beta chains below was sequenced from the same sample in a study of blood T cell repertoires in COVID-19. Produced via immunoSEQ multiplex PCR; TCRdb's table is partial and in-frame only. This repertoire shows 140,000 to 150,000 clones, 81% found once; its top ten account for 8.2%. Material for sequencing was peripheral blood. The receptors here all came from a human donor in a cohort sampled during active COVID-19.

V is TRBV18 and J is TRBJ2-3; a weak D match, TRBD1 (5 bases). V gave up 3 bases and J gave up 6 bases, with 13 bases separating them. The germline V gene encodes CDR1 KGHSH and CDR2 LQKENI. The CDR3 consists of 14 residues. The CDR3 bases are TGTGCCAGCTCACCCCAGGGTGGCGTTGATACGCAGTATTTT. Translating it yields CASSPQGGVDTQYF.

The chain is built from TRBV5-1 and TRBJ2-7, with a tentative D call TRBD2 (6 bases). Germline V gene data show CDR1 as SGHRS and CDR2 as YFSETQ. This CDR3 comprises 15 residues. V lost 1 base, J lost 6 bases, and 17 bases lay in between. CDR3 DNA sequence: TGCGCCAGCAGCTTGATCGGCAGGGAGGCCTCCGAGCAGTACTTC. It encodes CASSLIGREASEQYF.

This chain connects TRBV4-3 to TRBJ2-4, with 8 bases matching TRBD1. Unmatched junction bases numbered 18, after V lost 4 bases and J lost 7 bases. From germline, CDR1 is LGHNA and CDR2 YSLEER. This CDR3 comprises 18 residues. CDR3 nucleotides: TGCGCCAGCAGCCCTCGTACAGGACAGGGTATAGGGGGGAACATTCAGTACTTC. Protein sequence: CASSPRTGQGIGGNIQYF.

The table lists this clone with many counts. This chain links TRBV7-8 with TRBJ1-3; D unclear. V lost 2 bases, J lost 0 bases, and 11 bases lay in between. Germline CDR1 and CDR2: SGHVS and FQNEAQ. This CDR3 comprises 16 residues. CDR3 coding DNA: TGTGCCAGCAGCTTAACAAGTGCTTTCTCTGGAAACACCATATATTTT. Translated: CASSLTSAFSGNTIYF.

The V and J genes are TRBV7-8 and TRBJ1-6; D might be TRBD1 (6 bases). This CDR3 comprises 15 residues. CDR1 and CDR2 from the germline V gene are SGHVS and FQNEAQ. V lost 2 bases to trimming and J lost 7 bases, with 12 bases between them. This CDR3 is CASSLTDSKNSPLHF. CDR3 bases: TGTGCCAGCAGCTTAACGGACAGCAAAAATTCACCCCTCCACTTT.

V usage is TRBV19 and J usage is TRBJ1-1, with a tentative D call TRBD1 (6 bases). This CDR3 has 14 residues. V gave up 5 bases and J gave up 2 bases, with 12 bases separating them. From germline, CDR1 is LNHDA and CDR2 SQIVND (reference sequence). The CDR3 loop is CASSLGAVNTEAFF. CDR3 nucleotides: TGTGCCAGTAGTTTGGGGGCTGTCAACACTGAAGCTTTCTTT.

V is TRBV19 and J is TRBJ2-1; 7 nucleotides match TRBD1. Germline CDR1 and CDR2: LNHDA and SQIVND (reference sequence). The CDR3 covers 15 residues. Trimming removed 5 bases from V and 7 bases from J; junction bases left unmatched: 11. This CDR3 reads CASSFTGTDKNEQFF. CDR3 DNA: TGTGCCAGTAGTTTCACCGGGACAGATAAAAATGAGCAGTTCTTC.

The J gene is TRBJ2-1, the V gene TRBV19; 9 nucleotides match TRBD1. V dropped 7 bases and J dropped 5; count of bases not matched to a gene: 12. Per germline, CDR1 LNHDA and CDR2 SQIVND (reference sequence). The CDR3 runs to 16 residues. The CDR3 DNA sequence: TGTGCCAGTAATCCCTTCCGGGACAGGGATAACAATGAGCAGTTCTTC. This translates into CASNPFRDRDNNEQFF.

Written as DNA, the CDR3 is TGTGCCAGTAGGGATTTAGCGGGTTGGGCAGATACGCAGTATTTT. Amino acids: CASRDLAGWADTQYF. The chain uses TRBV19 and TRBJ2-3, with 7 positions matching TRBD2. Germline values: CDR1 LNHDA, CDR2 SQIVND (reference sequence). This CDR3 contains 15 residues. V lost 6 bases and J lost 4; bases outside the gene matches: 10. The full variable domain, with the rest looked up from reference TRBV19 and TRBJ2-3, is DGGITQSPKYLFRKEGQNVTLSCEQNLNHDAMYWYRQDPGQGLRLIYYSQIVNDFQKGDIAEGYSVSREKKESFPLTVTSAQKNPTAFYLCASRDLAGWADTQYFGPGTRLTVL.

The chain carries TRBV3-1 (or the pseudogene TRBV3-2) and TRBJ2-1; 8 bases agree with TRBD2. V gave up 3 bases and J gave up 15 bases; unmatched junction bases: 7. The germline V gene encodes CDR1 LGHDT and CDR2 YNNKEL (reference sequence). This CDR3 is built from 12 residues. The CDR3 DNA sequence: TGTGCCAGCAGCCAGACTAGCGTAGAATTGTTCTTC. This sequence encodes CASSQTSVELFF.

The rearrangement uses TRBV5-1 and TRBJ2-7; perhaps TRBD1 as D (5 bases). This CDR3 has 15 residues. V was cut by 4 bases and J by 0 bases, with 14 bases left in between. Germline V gives CDR1 SGHRS, CDR2 YFSETQ. The CDR3 sequence: CASSRRSDNSYEQYF. CDR3 nucleotides: TGCGCCAGCAGCCGGCGTTCGGACAACTCCTACGAGCAGTACTTC.

DNA of the CDR3: TGTGCCAGCAGTCCGGACAGCTACGAGCAGTACTTC. Protein product: CASSPDSYEQYF. V usage is TRBV12-3 or TRBV12-4 and J usage is TRBJ2-7; maybe TRBD1 (6 bases). The CDR3 runs to 12 residues. Deletions cut 5 bases from V and 3 bases from J, with 8 bases between.

On this clone: Other DNA sequences within the sample encode an identical CDR3. The rearrangement joins TRBV9 to TRBJ1-6; possibly TRBD1 for D (6 bases). Trimming removed 0 bases from V and 7 bases from J, with 8 bases in between. The V gene's germline CDR1 is SGDLS and CDR2 YYNGEE. The CDR3 sequence is 14 residues long. CDR3 sequence (DNA): TGTGCCAGCAGCGTAGGTCAGGGGAATTCACCCCTCCACTTT. Translation gives CASSVGQGNSPLHF.

This clone was detected only a few times. The chain employs TRBV9 and TRBJ1-1; maybe TRBD1 (5 bases). Trimming removed 3 bases at V and 1 base at J, with 10 bases between. In germline, CDR1 is SGDLS, CDR2 YYNGEE. The CDR3 runs 14 residues. The CDR3 spells CASSAGVRNTEAFF. CDR3 nucleotides: TGTGCCAGCAGCGCGGGGGTACGGAACACTGAAGCTTTCTTT.

This chain uses TRBV7-3 with TRBJ2-1, with 11 bases lining up with TRBD2. Unmatched junction bases numbered 12, after V lost 5 bases and J lost 0 bases. Germline CDR1 and CDR2: SGHTA and FQGTGA. CDR3 size: 19 residues. This chain's CDR3 is CASSITGTSGPRSYNEQFF. The CDR3 nucleotides are TGTGCCAGCAGCATCACCGGGACTAGCGGACCTCGCTCCTACAATGAGCAGTTCTTC.

V gene TRBV7-2 combines with J gene TRBJ2-3; possible D gene TRBD2, 6 bases. Trimming took 5 bases from V and 0 from J, leaving 12 bases between them. The germline gives CDR1 SGHTA, CDR2 FQGNSA. CDR3 length equals 15 residues. Here the CDR3 reads CASSPRGVSTDTQYF. DNA of the CDR3: TGTGCCAGCAGCCCCCGCGGGGTAAGCACAGATACGCAGTATTTT.